The rows below give T cell receptor beta chains drawn from one sample of a study of cytomegalovirus exposure and HLA in healthy donors. Some clones are missing from TCRdb's copy, which holds only in-frame ones; the method was immunoSEQ multiplex PCR. This sample has around 130,000 clones, with 75% to 90% found just once. Sequenced sample: PBMCs. The receptors come from a woman aged 30 to 39 in good health and CMV-seropositive. Each CDR3 is given with its conserved first and last residue. Each record gives: D gene, CDR3 length, V gene, J gene, clone size, CDR3 DNA, CDR3 protein. A D gene is named only where the DNA matches it firmly. Only part of the rows carry a size: once, few, many, or a class if the clone is expanded.

d_call: .
cdr3_length: 16
v_call: TRBV6-1
j_call: TRBJ2-7
clone_size: few
cdr3_nt: TGTGCCAGCAGTGAAGGCGGACTATCCCATTCCTACGAGCAGTACTTC
cdr3_aa: CASSEGGLSHSYEQYF

d_call: .
cdr3_length: 15
v_call: TRBV2
j_call: TRBJ2-2
clone_size: .
cdr3_nt: TGTGCCAGCACCGAAGGACAAGCGAACACCGGGGAGCTGTTTTTT
cdr3_aa: CASTEGQANTGELFF

d_call: TRBD1
cdr3_length: 12
v_call: TRBV6-6
j_call: TRBJ1-5
clone_size: .
cdr3_nt: TGTGCCAGCACCAACCAGGGGGGGCCCCAGCATTTT
cdr3_aa: CASTNQGGPQHF

d_call: TRBD1
cdr3_length: 16
v_call: TRBV10-3
j_call: TRBJ2-5
clone_size: .
cdr3_nt: TGTGCCATCAGTGAAAGTAGAGGGACAGGGGAAGAGACCCAGTACTTC
cdr3_aa: CAISESRGTGEETQYF

d_call: .
cdr3_length: 13
v_call: TRBV7-3
j_call: TRBJ2-5
clone_size: .
cdr3_nt: TGTGCCAGCAGCCCGGGACTCGCAGAGACCCAGTACTTC
cdr3_aa: CASSPGLAETQYF

d_call: TRBD2
cdr3_length: 16
v_call: TRBV6-5
j_call: TRBJ2-7
clone_size: .
cdr3_nt: TGTGCCAGCAGTTACTCGCTCCCCGGGACTAGCTACGAGCAGTACTTC
cdr3_aa: CASSYSLPGTSYEQYF

d_call: TRBD2
cdr3_length: 18
v_call: TRBV19
j_call: TRBJ2-5
clone_size: .
cdr3_nt: TGTGCCAGTAGTATAGTAGGGGGAGCGAGCGGGAGAAGGGAGACCCAGTACTTC
cdr3_aa: CASSIVGGASGRRETQYF

d_call: .
cdr3_length: 16
v_call: TRBV27
j_call: TRBJ2-1
clone_size: .
cdr3_nt: TGTGCCAGCAGTTCCTTCGGACTTCCCGGCTCCAATGAGCAGTTCTTC
cdr3_aa: CASSSFGLPGSNEQFF

d_call: .
cdr3_length: 14
v_call: TRBV10-1
j_call: TRBJ1-1
clone_size: .
cdr3_nt: TGCGCCAGCAGTGAGTCGGGAGGGGACACTGAAGCTTTCTTT
cdr3_aa: CASSESGGDTEAFF

d_call: .
cdr3_length: 13
v_call: TRBV18
j_call: TRBJ1-1
clone_size: .
cdr3_nt: TGTGCCAGCTTTTTTGCTCGGGACACTGAAGCTTTCTTT
cdr3_aa: CASFFARDTEAFF

d_call: .
cdr3_length: 15
v_call: TRBV5-6
j_call: TRBJ1-5
clone_size: .
cdr3_nt: TGTGCCAGCAGCTGGGGGGGGACGGGGAATCAGCCCCAGCATTTT
cdr3_aa: CASSWGGTGNQPQHF

d_call: .
cdr3_length: 14
v_call: TRBV6-6
j_call: TRBJ1-1
clone_size: few
cdr3_nt: TGTGCCAGCAGTTCGCAGGCCGTGAACACTGAAGCTTTCTTT
cdr3_aa: CASSSQAVNTEAFF

d_call: .
cdr3_length: 15
v_call: TRBV5-1
j_call: TRBJ1-1
clone_size: .
cdr3_nt: TGCGCCAGCAGCTTGGAGGGGCCTGGGGTCACTGAAGCTTTCTTT
cdr3_aa: CASSLEGPGVTEAFF

d_call: TRBD2
cdr3_length: 16
v_call: TRBV5-6
j_call: TRBJ2-1
clone_size: .
cdr3_nt: TGTGCCAGCAGCCCGAGACTAGCGGCAGCCTACAATGAGCAGTTCTTC
cdr3_aa: CASSPRLAAAYNEQFF